Shown below are 18 T cell receptor beta chains from a single sample sequenced in a study of blood T cells in healthy people across ages. A second about 7 to 11 cycle PCR used barcoded and J-beta primers. TCRdb re-called the 5' RACE reads through MiXCR, storing one row per CDR3 protein. The profile shows around 710,000 distinct CDR3 sequences, roughly 43% of them singletons. The sample taken for sequencing was blood. The receptors shown here come from a woman in her sixties or seventies in good health.

The chain combines TRBV5-4 with TRBJ2-5; D remains ambiguous. V gave up 3 bases and J gave up 5 bases, with 11 bases separating them. The CDR3 is made up of 13 amino acids. Per the germline V gene, CDR1 is SGHNT and CDR2 is YYREEE (reference sequence). The CDR3 DNA is TGTGCCAGCAGCTCAAGATACTTGGAGACCCAGTACTTC. The encoded protein is CASSSRYLETQYF. The full variable domain, with the rest looked up from reference TRBV5-4 and TRBJ2-5, is ETGVTQSPTHLIKTRGQQVTLRCSSQSGHNTVSWYQQALGQGPQFIFQYYREEENGRGNFPPRFSGLQFPNYSSELNVNALELDDSALYLCASSSRYLETQYFGPGTRLLVL.

As regards this clonotype: The junction departs from germline at one end; a sequencing error may be responsible. The chain recombines TRBV11-3 with TRBJ2-3, with TRBD2 matching 12 bases. This CDR3 has 15 amino acids. CDR1 and CDR2 (germline): SGHNT, YENEEA. This chain's CDR3 is CASGLITSGGTTQYF. CDR3 nucleotides: TGTGCCAGCGGCTTAATCACTAGCGGGGGGACTACGCAGTATTTT.

The chain is built from TRBV7-3 and TRBJ2-3; 9 bases map to TRBD2. V was pared by 1 base and J by 1 base, with 9 bases of the junction left unmatched. Germline CDR1 reads SGHTA; CDR2 reads FQGTGA. CDR3 length: 18 residues. DNA of the CDR3: TGTGCCAGCAGCTTAAAGGGGACTAGCCAAATTGGCACAGATACGCAGTATTTT. Its protein product is CASSLKGTSQIGTDTQYF.

Regarding this clonotype: This could be a read error, since a much larger clone is one nucleotide away. The genes are TRBV7-3 and TRBJ2-1; no clear D gene. The CDR3 covers 13 residues. CDR1 SGHTA and CDR2 FQGTGA come from the germline V gene. This chain's CDR3 is CVSSLDAYNEQFF. The CDR3 DNA reads as TGTGTCAGCAGCCTAGACGCTTACAATGAGCAGTTCTTC.

A remark on this clonotype: A much larger clone lies one base from this, so it may be a read error. This chain connects TRBV7-6 to TRBJ2-4; a possible D gene is TRBD2 (5 bases). The J call may be in error: the DNA end matches TRBJ2-7 better. Germline lookup yields CDR1 SGHVS and CDR2 FNYEAQ. The CDR3 totals 13 residues. In nucleotides, the CDR3 is TGTGCCAGCAGCCCATTAACTAGTGGCGAGCAGTACTTC. It is translated as CASSPLTSGEQYF.

This clonotype was seen repeatedly, ten times or more. This chain connects TRBV20-1 to TRBJ2-6, with D perhaps given as TRBD1 or TRBD2 (5 bases each). Germline V CDR1 and CDR2: DFQATT, SNEGSKA (reference sequence). CDR3 length equals 15 residues. With 3 bases removed from V and 1 base from J, the gap between germline ends came to 10 bases. The CDR3, as DNA: TGCAGTGCTAGGGAGAGGGGATCTGGGGCCAACGTCCTGACTTTC. Amino acid sequence: CSARERGSGANVLTF.

This clonotype has just a few counts. This rearrangement joins TRBV6-5 to TRBJ2-3; a possible D gene is TRBD1 (6 bases). The CDR3 is 15 amino acids. V lost 6 bases and J 0 bases, leaving 13 bases between the germline ends. The germline V gene encodes CDR1 MNHEY and CDR2 SVGAGI. CDR3 DNA sequence: TGTGCCAGCAGGTACAACAGGGTCAGCACAGATACGCAGTATTTT. Protein: CASRYNRVSTDTQYF.

This clonotype appeared a few times. The V call is TRBV6-5, the J call TRBJ1-6; D not certain. CDR3 length equals 14 residues. With 6 bases removed from V and 7 bases from J, the gap between germline ends came to 13 bases. CDR1 is MNHEY and CDR2 is SVGAGI in the germline V gene. CDR3 DNA sequence: TGTGCCAGCAGGGGGAGGGCCGAGAATTCACCCCTCCACTTT. Its translation: CASRGRAENSPLHF.

This clonotype was found a few times. This rearrangement joins TRBV12-3 or TRBV12-4 to TRBJ2-7, with 15 bases identical to TRBD2. The CDR3 contains 18 residues. The trim removed 3 bases at V and 5 bases at J, leaving 11 bases unmatched. CDR3: CASSLIRTSGGAPDEQYF. In DNA form, the CDR3 reads TGTGCCAGCAGTTTGATCAGGACTAGCGGGGGGGCACCAGACGAGCAGTACTTC.

This clonotype was seen a handful of times. The J gene is TRBJ1-4, the V gene TRBV20-1, with a tentative D call TRBD1 (5 bases). The CDR3 loop spans 14 amino acids. V lost 0 bases and J 8 bases, leaving 13 bases between the germline ends. Germline V gene data show CDR1 as DFQATT and CDR2 as SNEGSKA (reference sequence). The CDR3 DNA reads as TGCAGTGCTAGAGATAGTCGCAGGGAGGAAAAACTGTTTTTT. Its protein product is CSARDSRREEKLFF.

V and J are TRBV27 and TRBJ1-4, with D possibly matching TRBD1 (5 bases). Trimming shortened V by 6 bases and J by 8 bases, and 16 bases separated the two germline ends. The germline gives CDR1 MNHEY, CDR2 SMNVEV (reference sequence). The CDR3 runs 14 residues. CDR3 DNA: TGTGCCAGCAGGTTGCAGGGTTCGGGGGAAAAACTGTTTTTT. Residues: CASRLQGSGEKLFF.

The chain couples TRBV27 to TRBJ1-4; 8 positions agree with TRBD1. With V trimmed by 4 bases and J by 7 bases, 8 bases remained unmatched. Germline CDR1 and CDR2: MNHEY and SMNVEV (reference sequence). The CDR3 covers 15 residues. The CDR3 loop is CASSSAGGDIEKLFF. CDR3 coding DNA: TGTGCCAGCAGTTCAGCAGGGGGCGATATTGAAAAACTGTTTTTT.

This clonotype was counted between two and nine times. The rearrangement uses TRBV20-1 and TRBJ2-7, with 7 positions matching TRBD1. Trimming removed 2 bases from V and 4 bases from J; junction bases left unmatched: 8. The CDR3 loop spans 14 amino acids. Germline assignment: CDR1 DFQATT and CDR2 SNEGSKA (reference sequence). In DNA, the CDR3 is TGCAGTGCTAGACGCCCCGGACAGGTTTACGAGCAGTACTTC. This translates into CSARRPGQVYEQYF.

This sequence joins TRBV13 and TRBJ2-7, with D possibly called TRBD1 or TRBD2 (5 bases each). This CDR3 region has 15 residues. Germline lookup yields CDR1 PRHDT and CDR2 FYEKMQ (reference sequence). Trimming left V 5 bases short and J 4 bases short, with 18 bases between. The CDR3 loop reads CASSIGTAINYEQYF. CDR3 in DNA: TGTGCCAGCAGCATTGGGACGGCTATCAATTACGAGCAGTACTTC.

The chain uses TRBV28 and TRBJ1-4; D gene uncertain. The CDR3 loop spans 11 amino acids. Looked up from germline, CDR1 is MDHEN and CDR2 is SYDVKM. CDR3 region: CVTATNEKLFF. CDR3 bases: TGTGTCACTGCAACTAATGAAAAACTGTTTTTT.

Remarks on this clonotype: A much larger clone is a single base away; this may be a read error. This sequence joins TRBV29-1 and TRBJ2-3; D is unclear. The CDR3 runs 11 residues. Per germline, CDR1 SQVTM and CDR2 ANQGSEA. V lost 7 bases and J 4 bases, leaving 9 bases between the germline ends. The CDR3 is CSGDAPDTQYF. The CDR3 DNA sequence: TGCAGCGGTGATGCCCCAGATACGCAGTATTTT.

This clonotype was found many times. The J gene is TRBJ2-7, the V gene TRBV3-1; 11 bases are a match to TRBD2. With 2 bases clipped from V and 6 bases from J, the junction kept 9 bases outside the gene matches. The CDR3 length is 16 residues. Per germline, CDR1 LGHDT and CDR2 YNNKEL (reference sequence). The CDR3 protein is CASSQRLAGSQCEQYF. CDR3 DNA sequence: TGTGCCAGCAGCCAAAGACTAGCGGGGTCCCAATGCGAGCAGTACTTC.

As to this clonotype: The junction shows a germline mismatch at one end, possibly a read error. This chain links TRBV7-2 with TRBJ2-7; D is perhaps TRBD1 (6 bases). This CDR3 has 15 amino acids. The germline V gene encodes CDR1 SGHTA and CDR2 FQGNSA. The CDR3 loop reads CASRSGTRSSYERYF. In DNA form, the CDR3 reads TGTGCCAGCAGGTCCGGGACAAGAAGCTCCTACGAGCGGTACTTC.